There are a few counts of the clone carrying this TCR beta chain. The V and J ends lost 0 bases and 6 bases, in that order; junction bases with no gene match: 10. There are 16 residues in the CDR3. CDR1 is MGHRA, CDR2 YSYEKL, per germline. This specimen belongs to a study of shared T cell receptors in the human thymus. TCRdb's table, derived via immunoSEQ multiplex PCR, lists solely in-frame clones and lacks some. The profile shows 700,000 to 750,000 clones, roughly 88% of them singletons. The same sample was also used in a study of human thymus T cells. Per that study: The donor group consisted of healthy Finnish infants who were having corrective surgery for congenital heart defects.

The material sequenced was thymocytes. This TCR came from a girl under three years old with a congenital heart defect. The genes are TRBV4-1 and TRBJ1-2; 7 bases align to TRBD1. CDR3 nucleotides: TGCGCCAGCAGCCAAGACAGGGGGACCTGGATAAATGGCTACACCTTC. It specifies CASSQDRGTWINGYTF.